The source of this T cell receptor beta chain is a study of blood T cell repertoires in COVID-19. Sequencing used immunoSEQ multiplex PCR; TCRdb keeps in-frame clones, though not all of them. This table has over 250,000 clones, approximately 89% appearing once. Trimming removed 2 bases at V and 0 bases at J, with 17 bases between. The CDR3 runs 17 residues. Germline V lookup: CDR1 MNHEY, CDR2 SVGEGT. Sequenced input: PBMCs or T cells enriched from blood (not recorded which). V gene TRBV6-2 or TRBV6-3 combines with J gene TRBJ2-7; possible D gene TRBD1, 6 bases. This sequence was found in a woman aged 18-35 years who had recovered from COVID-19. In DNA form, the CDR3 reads TGTGCCAGCAGTTACGCCAAAGGGGGTCGTAGCTCCTACGAGCAGTACTTC. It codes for CASSYAKGGRSSYEQYF.